This T cell receptor (beta chain) was sequenced for a study of blood T cell repertoires in COVID-19. Background on the study: The analysed material was cDNA or gDNA that came from T cells, B-cell-depleted T cells, or PBMCs.

Original processing methods: The authors estimated nucleated cell counts from reference gene primer amplification. Profiled with immunoSEQ multiplex PCR; TCRdb holds only in-frame clones, not every one. The DNA gave D and trimming, while V, J and clone size come from that table. Of 150,000 to 200,000 clones listed, approximately 88% are singletons. Germline V gene lookup returns CDR1 SGHRS and CDR2 YFSETQ. CDR3 length: 17 residues. Trimming cost V 4 bases and J 6 bases; bases outside gene matches: 10. The chain carries TRBV5-1 and TRBJ2-1; 13 bases map to TRBD2. Sample: PBMCs or T cells enriched from blood (not recorded which). This sequence was found in a woman under 30 who had recovered from COVID-19. CDR3 nucleotide sequence: TGCGCCAGCAGCCCCTGGACTAGCGGGAGTGGGGTCAATGAGCAGTTCTTC. This translates into CASSPWTSGSGVNEQFF.